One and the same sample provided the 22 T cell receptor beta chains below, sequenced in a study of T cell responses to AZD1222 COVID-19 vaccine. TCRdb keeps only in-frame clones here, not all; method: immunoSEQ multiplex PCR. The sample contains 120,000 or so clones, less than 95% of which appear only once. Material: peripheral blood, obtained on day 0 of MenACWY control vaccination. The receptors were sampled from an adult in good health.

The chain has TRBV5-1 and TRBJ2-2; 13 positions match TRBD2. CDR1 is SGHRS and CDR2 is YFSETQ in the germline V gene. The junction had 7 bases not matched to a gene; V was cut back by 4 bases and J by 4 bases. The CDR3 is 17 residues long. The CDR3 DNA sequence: TGCGCCAGCAGCCGCTTGGGACTAGCGGGATCCACCGGGGAGCTGTTTTTT. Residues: CASSRLGLAGSTGELFF.

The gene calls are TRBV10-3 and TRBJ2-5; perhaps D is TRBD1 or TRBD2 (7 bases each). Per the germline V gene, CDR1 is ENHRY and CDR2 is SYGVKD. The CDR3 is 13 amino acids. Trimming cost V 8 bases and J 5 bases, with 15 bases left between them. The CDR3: CAIATGEGETQYF. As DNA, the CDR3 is TGTGCCATCGCAACAGGGGAGGGGGAGACCCAGTACTTC.

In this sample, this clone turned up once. CDR3 bases: TGTGCCAGCAGTCTTACAGGGTGGGGCAATCAGCCCCAGCATTTT. This gives the protein CASSLTGWGNQPQHF. The rearrangement links TRBV28 to TRBJ1-5; possibly TRBD1 for D (6 bases). Per germline, CDR1 MDHEN and CDR2 SYDVKM. This CDR3 region has 15 residues. The germline V and J ends were trimmed by 5 bases and 2 bases, with 13 bases remaining between them.

The CDR3 DNA reads as TGTGCCAGCAGCGTATTGACAGGGGGCCACATGAACACTGAAGCTTTCTTT. Translated, it gives CASSVLTGGHMNTEAFF. The genes are TRBV5-6 and TRBJ1-1, with 10 bases lining up with TRBD1. The CDR3 covers 17 residues. Germline loops: CDR1 SGHDT, CDR2 YYEEEE. With 4 bases clipped from V and 0 bases from J, the junction kept 9 bases outside the gene matches.

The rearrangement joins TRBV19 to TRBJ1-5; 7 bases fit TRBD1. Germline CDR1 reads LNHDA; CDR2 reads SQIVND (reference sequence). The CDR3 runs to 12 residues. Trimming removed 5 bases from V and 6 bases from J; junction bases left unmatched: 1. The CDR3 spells CASSEGAQPQHF. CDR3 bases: TGTGCCAGTAGTGAGGGGGCTCAGCCCCAGCATTTT.

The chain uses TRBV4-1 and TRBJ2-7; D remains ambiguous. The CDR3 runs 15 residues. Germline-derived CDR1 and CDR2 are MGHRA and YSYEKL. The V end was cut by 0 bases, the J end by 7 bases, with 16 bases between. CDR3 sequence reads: CASSQEFTIPGEQYV. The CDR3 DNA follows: TGCGCCAGCAGCCAAGAGTTCACGATACCTGGGGAGCAGTACGTC.

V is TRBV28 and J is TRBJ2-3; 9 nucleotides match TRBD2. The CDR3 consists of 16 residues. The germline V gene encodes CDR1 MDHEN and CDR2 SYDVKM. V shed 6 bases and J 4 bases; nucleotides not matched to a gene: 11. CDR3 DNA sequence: TGTGCCAGCAGCTCTTTTAGCGGGAGCCTCCCAGATACGCAGTATTTT. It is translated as CASSSFSGSLPDTQYF.

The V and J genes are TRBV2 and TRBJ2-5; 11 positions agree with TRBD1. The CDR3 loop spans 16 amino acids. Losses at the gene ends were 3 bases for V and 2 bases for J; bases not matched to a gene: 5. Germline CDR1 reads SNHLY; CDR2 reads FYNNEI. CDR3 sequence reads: CASSEGTGGRQETQYF. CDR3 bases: TGTGCCAGCAGTGAGGGGACAGGGGGTAGGCAAGAGACCCAGTACTTC. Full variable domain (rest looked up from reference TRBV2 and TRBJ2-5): EPEVTQTPSHQVTQMGQEVILRCVPISNHLYFYWYRQILGQKVEFLVSFYNNEISEKSEIFDDQFSVERPDGSNFTLKIRSTKLEDSAMYFCASSEGTGGRQETQYFGPGTRLLVL.

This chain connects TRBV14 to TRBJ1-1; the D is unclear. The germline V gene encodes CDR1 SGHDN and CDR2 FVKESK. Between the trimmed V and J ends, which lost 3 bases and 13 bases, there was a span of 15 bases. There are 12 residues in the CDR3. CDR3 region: CASSHYYPKGFF. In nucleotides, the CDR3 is TGTGCCAGCAGCCATTACTACCCCAAGGGTTTCTTT. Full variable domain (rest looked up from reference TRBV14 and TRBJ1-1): EAGVTQFPSHSVIEKGQTVTLRCDPISGHDNLYWYRRVMGKEIKFLLHFVKESKQDESGMPNNRFLAERTGGTYSTLKVQPAELEDSGVYFCASSHYYPKGFFGQGTRLTVV.

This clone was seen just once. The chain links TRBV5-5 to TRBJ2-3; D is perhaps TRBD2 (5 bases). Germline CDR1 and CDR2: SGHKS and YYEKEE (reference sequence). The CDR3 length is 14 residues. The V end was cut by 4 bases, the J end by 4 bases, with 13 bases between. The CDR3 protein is CASSLGLVSDTQYF. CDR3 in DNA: TGTGCCAGCAGCCTCGGACTGGTTTCAGATACGCAGTATTTT.

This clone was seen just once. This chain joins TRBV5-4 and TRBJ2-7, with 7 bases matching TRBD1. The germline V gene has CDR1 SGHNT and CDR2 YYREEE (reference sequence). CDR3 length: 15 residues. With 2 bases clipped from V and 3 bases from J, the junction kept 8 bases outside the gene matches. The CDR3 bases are TGTGCCAGCAGCTTTCTGGAACAGGGGTTCTACGAGCAGTACTTC. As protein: CASSFLEQGFYEQYF.

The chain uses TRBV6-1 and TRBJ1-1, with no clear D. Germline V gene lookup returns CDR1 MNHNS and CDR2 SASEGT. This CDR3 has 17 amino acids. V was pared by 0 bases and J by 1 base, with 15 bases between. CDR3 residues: CASSEAVIPGRNTEAFF. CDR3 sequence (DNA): TGTGCCAGCAGTGAAGCCGTAATTCCGGGCAGGAACACTGAAGCTTTCTTT.

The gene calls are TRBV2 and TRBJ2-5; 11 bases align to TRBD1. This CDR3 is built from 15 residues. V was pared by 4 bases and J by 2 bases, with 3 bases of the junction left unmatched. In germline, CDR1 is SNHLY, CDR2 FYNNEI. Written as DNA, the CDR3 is TGTGCCAGCAGTGTGGGACAGGGGGGGCAAGAGACCCAGTACTTC. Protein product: CASSVGQGGQETQYF.

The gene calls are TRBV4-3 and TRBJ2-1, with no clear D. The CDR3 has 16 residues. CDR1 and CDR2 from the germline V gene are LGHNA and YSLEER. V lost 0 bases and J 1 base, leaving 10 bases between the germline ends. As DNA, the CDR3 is TGCGCCAGCAGCCAAGAGCTAGGCGGATCCTACAATGAGCAGTTCTTC. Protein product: CASSQELGGSYNEQFF.

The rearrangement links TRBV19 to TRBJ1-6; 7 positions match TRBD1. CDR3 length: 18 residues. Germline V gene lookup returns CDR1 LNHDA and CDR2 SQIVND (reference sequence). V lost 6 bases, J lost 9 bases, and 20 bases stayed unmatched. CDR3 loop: CASSHDRVKSPFGSPLHF. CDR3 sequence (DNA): TGTGCCAGTAGCCACGACAGGGTCAAGTCCCCGTTCGGTTCACCCCTCCACTTT.

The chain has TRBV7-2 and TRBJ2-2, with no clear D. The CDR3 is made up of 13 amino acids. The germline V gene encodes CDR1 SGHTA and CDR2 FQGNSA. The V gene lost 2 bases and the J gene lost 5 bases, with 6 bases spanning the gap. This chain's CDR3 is CASSLSPTGELFF. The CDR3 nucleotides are TGTGCCAGCAGCTTATCCCCAACCGGGGAGCTGTTTTTT. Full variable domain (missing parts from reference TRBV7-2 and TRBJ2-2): GAGVSQSPSNKVTEKGKDVELRCDPISGHTALYWYRQSLGQGLEFLIYFQGNSAPDKSGLPSDRFSAERTGGSVSTLTIQRTQQEDSAVYLCASSLSPTGELFFGEGSRLTVL.

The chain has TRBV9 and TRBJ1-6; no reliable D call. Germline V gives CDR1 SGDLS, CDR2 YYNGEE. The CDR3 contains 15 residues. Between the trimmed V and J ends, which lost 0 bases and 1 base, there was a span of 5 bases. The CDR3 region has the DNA TGTGCCAGCAGCGTAGAGGGATCCTATAATTCACCCCTCCACTTT. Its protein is CASSVEGSYNSPLHF.

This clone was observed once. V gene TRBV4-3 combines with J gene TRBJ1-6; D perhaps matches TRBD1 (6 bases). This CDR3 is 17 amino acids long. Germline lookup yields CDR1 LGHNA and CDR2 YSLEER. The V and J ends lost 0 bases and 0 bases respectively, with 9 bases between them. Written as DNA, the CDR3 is TGCGCCAGCAGCCAAGAAATCAGGGGCTCCTATAATTCACCCCTCCACTTT. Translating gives CASSQEIRGSYNSPLHF.

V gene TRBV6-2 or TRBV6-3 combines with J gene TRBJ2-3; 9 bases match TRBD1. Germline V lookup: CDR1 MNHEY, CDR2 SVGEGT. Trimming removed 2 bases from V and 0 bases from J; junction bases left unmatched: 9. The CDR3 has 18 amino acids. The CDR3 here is CASSYVFGDRASTDTQYF. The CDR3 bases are TGTGCCAGCAGTTACGTCTTCGGGGACAGGGCTAGCACAGATACGCAGTATTTT.

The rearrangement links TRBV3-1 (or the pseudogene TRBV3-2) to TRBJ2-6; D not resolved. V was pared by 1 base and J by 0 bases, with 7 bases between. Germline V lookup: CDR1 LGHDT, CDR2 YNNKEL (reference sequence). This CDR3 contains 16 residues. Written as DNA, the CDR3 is TGTGCCAGCAGCCAAGCACAGAGCTCTGGGGCCAACGTCCTGACTTTC. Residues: CASSQAQSSGANVLTF.

The CDR3 is CASSLDLRQGKTYEQYV. The DNA for the CDR3 is TGTGCCAGCAGCTTAGATCTAAGGCAGGGAAAGACCTACGAGCAGTACGTC. This chain links TRBV7-9 with TRBJ2-7; weak D call: TRBD1 (5 bases). The V and J ends lost 1 base and 2 bases respectively, with 18 bases between them. The CDR3 has 17 amino acids. Per germline, CDR1 SEHNR and CDR2 FQNEAQ (reference sequence).

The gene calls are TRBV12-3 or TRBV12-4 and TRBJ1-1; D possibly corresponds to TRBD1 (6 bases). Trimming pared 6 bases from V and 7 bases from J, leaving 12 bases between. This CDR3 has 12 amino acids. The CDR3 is CASSFGRGEAFF. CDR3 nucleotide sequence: TGTGCCAGCAGCTTTGGCAGGGGTGAAGCTTTCTTT.